This is a list of T cell receptor beta chains from one sample in a study of regulatory T cells in long-lasting Graves disease. Each CDR3 protein is one row after TCRdb ran MiXCR on the multiplex PCR reads. Here the sample spans about 470,000 distinct CDR3 sequences, about a fifth being singletons. The sample was peripheral blood mononuclear cells (PBMCs), taken when the disease was refractory, from a patient treated with antithyroid drugs. The receptors were sampled from a female donor with Graves disease. Each CDR3 is given with its conserved first and last residue. Each record gives: V gene, CDR3 protein.

v_gene: TRBV20-1
CDR3aa: CSARDLKPGELFF

v_gene: TRBV5-1
CDR3aa: CASSWVGGNEKLFF

v_gene: TRBV6-1
CDR3aa: CASQGTPGLYEQYF

v_gene: TRBV6-1
CDR3aa: CASSPHEQETQYF

v_gene: TRBV24-1
CDR3aa: CATSELGTNVETQYF

v_gene: TRBV27
CDR3aa: CASSFGSYNSPLHF

v_gene: TRBV28
CDR3aa: CASSLGYGEQYF

v_gene: TRBV29-1
CDR3aa: CSVDTGNTEAFF

v_gene: TRBV5-4
CDR3aa: CASSLATETRRYEQYF

v_gene: TRBV7-3
CDR3aa: CASSLRPLAGGPQETQYF

v_gene: TRBV6-2/TRBV6-3
CDR3aa: CASIGGSGETQYF

v_gene: TRBV6-1
CDR3aa: CASSRLSAQGTQEQYF

v_gene: TRBV5-1
CDR3aa: CASSAIRGSYNEQFF

v_gene: TRBV7-8
CDR3aa: CASSYGAFNQPQHF

v_gene: TRBV19
CDR3aa: CASSIGDSNQPQHF

v_gene: TRBV3-1
CDR3aa: CASRQGGLTEAFF

v_gene: TRBV18
CDR3aa: CASSPGLQEAQYF

v_gene: TRBV27
CDR3aa: CASSSWGGYEQYF

v_gene: TRBV2
CDR3aa: CASRRDGTIYGYTF

v_gene: TRBV10-3
CDR3aa: CAISESRGSNQPQHF

v_gene: TRBV7-9
CDR3aa: CASSLRSGPLYTF

v_gene: TRBV19
CDR3aa: CASSNLTGLVTGELFF

v_gene: TRBV20-1
CDR3aa: CSARVRRVAGGPLGTSYNEQFF

v_gene: TRBV20-1
CDR3aa: CSARDLETGATEAFF

v_gene: TRBV28
CDR3aa: CASSEGRGPKGQFF

v_gene: TRBV6-2/TRBV6-3
CDR3aa: CASSYFASSRTGELFF

v_gene: TRBV6-5
CDR3aa: CASSYLQGDTEAFF

v_gene: TRBV7-2
CDR3aa: CASSSGYRGHLTWNTEAFF

v_gene: TRBV12-3/TRBV12-4
CDR3aa: CASSLFVRTATSYEQYF

v_gene: TRBV12-3/TRBV12-4
CDR3aa: CASSLHRGSATDTQYF

v_gene: TRBV27
CDR3aa: CASSPGTFNNEQFF